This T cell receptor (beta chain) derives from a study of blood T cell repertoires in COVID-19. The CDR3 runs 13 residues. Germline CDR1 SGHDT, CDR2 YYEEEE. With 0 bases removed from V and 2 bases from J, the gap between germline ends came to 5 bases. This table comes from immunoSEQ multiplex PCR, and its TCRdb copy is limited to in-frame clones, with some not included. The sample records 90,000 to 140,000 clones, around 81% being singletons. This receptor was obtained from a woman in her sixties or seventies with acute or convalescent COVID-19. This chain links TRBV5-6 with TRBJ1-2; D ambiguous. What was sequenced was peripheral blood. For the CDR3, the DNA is TGTGCCAGCAGCTTGGGTCAGAACTATGGCTACACCTTC. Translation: CASSLGQNYGYTF.